This T cell receptor beta chain was observed in a study of CD8+CD57+ T cells in acquired aplastic anemia. About the research overall: Quantities of DNA derived from sorted CD4+ and CD8+ cells averaged 3.2 ug. The study's findings and limits: Controls did not differ significantly from patients in CD8+ Simpson's diversity.

J lost 4 bases, V lost 2 bases, and 8 bases had no gene match. The CDR3 contains 17 residues. Germline CDR1 reads SGHAT; CDR2 reads FQNNGV. Genomic DNA, serving as template, underwent TCR beta VDJ and CDR3 profiling. MiXCR, run by TCRdb on the reads, gives a single entry per CDR3 protein. The table includes about 180,000 distinct CDR3 sequences, 40% to 50% detected once. This clonotype was counted many times. The antigen remains undetermined. Sequencing was carried out using sorted CD4+, CD8+, or CD8+CD57+ T cells (not recorded which) from PBMCs. This TCR derives from a human donor in good health. This sequence joins TRBV11-2 and TRBJ2-5, with TRBD2 identical over 12 bases. CDR3 loop: CASSLRLAGVMGETQYF. The CDR3 DNA is TGTGCCAGCAGCTTAAGACTAGCGGGAGTGATGGGAGAGACCCAGTACTTC.